A single T cell receptor beta chain is shown here with its context. The data were obtained in a study of blood T cell repertoires in COVID-19. Background on the study: Samples of COVID-19 (acute and convalescent) were obtained from the United States, Italy and Spain. Nucleic acid was either cDNA or gDNA, and it came from T cells, B-cell-depleted T cells, or PBMCs.

The CDR3 loop spans 14 amino acids. Trimming took 1 base from V and 12 from J; bases not matched to a gene: 1. Germline V gives CDR1 SGHNT, CDR2 YENEEA. How the authors handled the data: Amplification with reference gene primers provided the estimates of nucleated cell counts. Assay used: immunoSEQ multiplex PCR; TCRdb lists only in-frame clones, some missing. That table furnishes V, J and clone size, whereas the DNA furnished D and trimming. This table holds tens of thousands of clones, about four fifths found once. The sample was peripheral blood. The chain recombines TRBV11-3 with TRBJ1-6; 12 bases line up with TRBD1. The receptor comes from a woman aged 80 or older with acute or convalescent COVID-19. This chain's CDR3 is CASSLGDRGRPLHF. CDR3 nucleotide sequence: TGTGCCAGCAGCTTAGGGGACAGGGGGCGACCCCTCCACTTT.